This T cell receptor (beta chain) emerged from a study of shared clonotypes between healthy human individuals. Findings and limits, study-wide: Non-shared clonotypes had lower generation probabilities than those shared by all four donors.

Donation came from healthy HIV-negative adults that had no recent acute infections or vaccinations. CDR3 length: 15 residues. The V end lost 0 bases, the J end lost 7 bases, and 13 bases lay between the germline ends. Germline V CDR1 and CDR2: SGHRS, YFSETQ. Splitting of each subset's genomic DNA was done evenly across several immunoSEQ plates. Each sorted subset replicate got 200 ng genomic DNA, 25,000 to 35,000 genomes. Data came from immunoSEQ multiplex PCR; TCRdb stores just in-frame clones and leaves some out. The sample records about 980,000 clones, less than 85% being singletons. Details on this clone: The antigen is not known.

This receptor was obtained from a man younger than 35 in good health. Specimen: memory CD4+ T cells sorted from blood. As to subset: CD45RA-negative fraction. The chain recombines TRBV5-1 with TRBJ2-2, with D perhaps matching TRBD1 (6 bases). In nucleotides, the CDR3 is TGCGCCAGCAGCTTGGCCCCACAGGGTGTCGGGGAGCTGTTTTTT. It yields the protein CASSLAPQGVGELFF.